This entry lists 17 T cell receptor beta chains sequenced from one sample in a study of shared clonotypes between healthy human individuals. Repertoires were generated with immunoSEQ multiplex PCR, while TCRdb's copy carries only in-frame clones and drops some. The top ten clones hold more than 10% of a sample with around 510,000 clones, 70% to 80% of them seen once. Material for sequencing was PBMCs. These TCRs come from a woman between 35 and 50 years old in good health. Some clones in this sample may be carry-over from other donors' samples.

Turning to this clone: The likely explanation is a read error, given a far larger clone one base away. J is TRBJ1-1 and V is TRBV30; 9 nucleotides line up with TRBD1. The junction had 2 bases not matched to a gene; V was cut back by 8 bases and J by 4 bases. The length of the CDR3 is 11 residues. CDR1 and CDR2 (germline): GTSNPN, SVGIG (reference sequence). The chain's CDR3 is CAGQGSTEAFF. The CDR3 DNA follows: TGTGCCGGACAGGGGTCCACTGAAGCTTTCTTT.

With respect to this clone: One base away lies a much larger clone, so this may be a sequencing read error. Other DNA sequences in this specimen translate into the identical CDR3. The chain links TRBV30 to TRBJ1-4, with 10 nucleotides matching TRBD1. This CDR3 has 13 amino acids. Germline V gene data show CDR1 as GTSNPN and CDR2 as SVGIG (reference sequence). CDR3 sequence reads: CAWSRDRGEKLFF. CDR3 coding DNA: TGTGCCTGGAGTAGGGACAGGGGTGAAAAGCTGTTTTTT.

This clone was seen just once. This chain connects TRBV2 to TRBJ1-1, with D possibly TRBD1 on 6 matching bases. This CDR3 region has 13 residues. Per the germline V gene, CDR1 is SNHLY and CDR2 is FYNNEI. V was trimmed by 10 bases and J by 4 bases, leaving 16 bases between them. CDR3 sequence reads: CANSWGGGTEAFF. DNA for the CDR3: TGTGCCAACTCTTGGGGGGGCGGCACTGAAGCTTTCTTT.

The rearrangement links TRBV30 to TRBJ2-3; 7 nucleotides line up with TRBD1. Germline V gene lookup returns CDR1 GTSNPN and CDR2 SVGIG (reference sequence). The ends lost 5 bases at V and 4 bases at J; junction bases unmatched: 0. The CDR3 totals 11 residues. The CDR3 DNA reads TGTGCCTGGGGGACAGCAGATACGCAGTATTTT. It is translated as CAWGTADTQYF.

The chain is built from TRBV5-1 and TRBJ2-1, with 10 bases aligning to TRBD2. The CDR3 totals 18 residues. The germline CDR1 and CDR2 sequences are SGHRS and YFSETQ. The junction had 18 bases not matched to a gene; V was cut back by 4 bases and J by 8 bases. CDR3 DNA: TGCGCCAGCAGCCTTGGGACTAGCGCAAGGGTGGGGAGCGATGAGCAGTTCTTC. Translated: CASSLGTSARVGSDEQFF.

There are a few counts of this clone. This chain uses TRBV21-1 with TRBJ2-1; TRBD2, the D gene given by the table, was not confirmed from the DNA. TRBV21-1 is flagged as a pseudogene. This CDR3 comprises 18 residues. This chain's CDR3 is CASSKAGVGEGRDNEQFF. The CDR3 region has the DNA TGTGCCAGCAGCAAAGCGGGGGTTGGGGAGGGCCGGGACAATGAGCAGTTCTTC.

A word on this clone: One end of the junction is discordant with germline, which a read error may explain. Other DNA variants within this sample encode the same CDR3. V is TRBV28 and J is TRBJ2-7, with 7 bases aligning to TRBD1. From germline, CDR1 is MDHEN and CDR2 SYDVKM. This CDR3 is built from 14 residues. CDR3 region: CASSPPGQSYEQYF. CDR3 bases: TGTGCCAGCAGTCCTCCGGGACAGAGCTACGAACAGTACTTC.

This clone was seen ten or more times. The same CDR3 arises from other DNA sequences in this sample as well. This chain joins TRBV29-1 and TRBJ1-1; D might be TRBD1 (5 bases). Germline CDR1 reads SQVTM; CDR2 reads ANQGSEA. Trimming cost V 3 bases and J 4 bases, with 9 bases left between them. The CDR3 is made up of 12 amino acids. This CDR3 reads CSVDRALTEAFF. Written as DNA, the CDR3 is TGCAGCGTTGACAGGGCTCTCACTGAAGCTTTCTTT.

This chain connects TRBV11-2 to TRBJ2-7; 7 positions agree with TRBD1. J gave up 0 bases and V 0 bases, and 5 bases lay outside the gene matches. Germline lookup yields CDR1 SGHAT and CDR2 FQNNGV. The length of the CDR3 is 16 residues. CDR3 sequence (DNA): TGTGCCAGCAGCTTAGAAGGGACAGCGAGCTCCTACGAGCAGTACTTC. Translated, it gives CASSLEGTASSYEQYF. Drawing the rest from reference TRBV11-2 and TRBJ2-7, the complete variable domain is EAGVAQSPRYKIIEKRQSVAFWCNPISGHATLYWYQQILGQGPKLLIQFQNNGVVDDSQLPKDRFSAERLKGVDSTLKIQPAKLEDSAVYLCASSLEGTASSYEQYFGPGTRLTVT.

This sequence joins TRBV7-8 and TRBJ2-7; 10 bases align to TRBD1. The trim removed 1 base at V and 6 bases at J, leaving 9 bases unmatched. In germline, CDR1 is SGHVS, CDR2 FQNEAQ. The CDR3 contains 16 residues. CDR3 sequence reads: CASSLDSIGQGVEQYF. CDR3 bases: TGTGCCAGCAGCTTAGATAGCATCGGACAGGGGGTCGAGCAGTACTTC.

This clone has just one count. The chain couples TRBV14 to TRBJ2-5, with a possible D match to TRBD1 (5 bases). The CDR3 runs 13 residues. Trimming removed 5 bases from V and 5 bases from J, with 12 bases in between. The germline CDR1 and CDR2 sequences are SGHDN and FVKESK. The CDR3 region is CASSVQVRETQYF. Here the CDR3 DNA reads TGTGCCAGCAGCGTACAGGTTCGGGAGACCCAGTACTTC.

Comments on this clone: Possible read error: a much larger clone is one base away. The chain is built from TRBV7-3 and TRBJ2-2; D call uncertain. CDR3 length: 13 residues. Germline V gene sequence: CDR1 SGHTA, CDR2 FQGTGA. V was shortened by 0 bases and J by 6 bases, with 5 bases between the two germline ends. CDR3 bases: TGTGCCAGCAGCTTAACAGGGTCCGGGGAGCTGTTTTTT. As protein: CASSLTGSGELFF.

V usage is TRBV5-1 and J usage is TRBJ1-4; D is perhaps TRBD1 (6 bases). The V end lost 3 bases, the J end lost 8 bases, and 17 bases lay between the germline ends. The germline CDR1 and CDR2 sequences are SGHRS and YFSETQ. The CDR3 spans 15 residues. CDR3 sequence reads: CASSSPGGLGEKLFF. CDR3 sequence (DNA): TGCGCCAGCAGCTCGCCCGGGGGGCTCGGAGAAAAACTGTTTTTT. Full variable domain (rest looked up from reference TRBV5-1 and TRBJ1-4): KAGVTQTPRYLIKTRGQQVTLSCSPISGHRSVSWYQQTPGQGLQFLFEYFSETQRNKGNFPGRFSGRQFSNSRSEMNVSTLELGDSALYLCASSSPGGLGEKLFFGSGTQLSVL.

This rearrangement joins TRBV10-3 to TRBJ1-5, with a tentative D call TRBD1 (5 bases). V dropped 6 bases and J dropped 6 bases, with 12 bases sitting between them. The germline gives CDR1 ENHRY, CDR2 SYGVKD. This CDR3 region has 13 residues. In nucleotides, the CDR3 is TGTGCCATCAGACGGGACGTCGCTCAGCCCCAGCATTTT. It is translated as CAIRRDVAQPQHF.

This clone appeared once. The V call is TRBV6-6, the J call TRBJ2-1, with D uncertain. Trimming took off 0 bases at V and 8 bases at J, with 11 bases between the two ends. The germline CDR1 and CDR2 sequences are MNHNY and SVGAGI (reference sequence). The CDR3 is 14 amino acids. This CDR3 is CASSYSDLGYEQFF. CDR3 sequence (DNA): TGTGCCAGCAGTTACTCGGATTTAGGATATGAGCAGTTCTTC.

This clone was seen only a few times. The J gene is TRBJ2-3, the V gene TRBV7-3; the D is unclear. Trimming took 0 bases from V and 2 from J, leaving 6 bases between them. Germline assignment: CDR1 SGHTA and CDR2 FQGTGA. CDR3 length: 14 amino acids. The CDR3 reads CASSLTKNTDTQYF. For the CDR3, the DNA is TGTGCCAGCAGCTTAACGAAGAACACAGATACGCAGTATTTT.

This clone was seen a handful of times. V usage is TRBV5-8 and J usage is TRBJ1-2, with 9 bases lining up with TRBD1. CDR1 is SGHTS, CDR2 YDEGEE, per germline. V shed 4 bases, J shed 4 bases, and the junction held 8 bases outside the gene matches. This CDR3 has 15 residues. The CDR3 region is CASSVAGTGLYGYTF. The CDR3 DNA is TGTGCCAGCAGCGTCGCCGGGACAGGGCTCTATGGCTACACCTTC. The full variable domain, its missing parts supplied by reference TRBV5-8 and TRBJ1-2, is EAGVTQSPTHLIKTRGQQATLRCSPISGHTSVYWYQQALGLGLQFLLWYDEGEERNRGNFPPRFSGRQFPNYSSELNVNALELEDSALYLCASSVAGTGLYGYTFGSGTRLTVV.